A selection of T cell receptor beta chains follows, all from one sample in a study of CD8+ T cells in alopecia areata. The table came from immunoSEQ multiplex PCR; TCRdb's copy has only in-frame clones and leaves some out. This sample carries about 5,900 clones, 63% of them seen once, and the ten largest clones take about 8.6%. Specimen: skin, collected at week 34, from a patient treated with tofacitinib. Every receptor here comes from a human donor with alopecia areata. Each CDR3 is given with its conserved first and last residue. A D gene is named only where the DNA matches it firmly. Some rows have no size entry. The others give once, few or many, or a class for an expanded clone.

V: TRBV19; J: TRBJ2-1; D: TRBD2; size: few; DNA: TGTGCCAGTAGTTCCTCCCCGGGAGGGCTCTCCTACAATGAGCAGTTCTTC; CDR3: CASSSSPGGLSYNEQFF
V: TRBV7-9; J: TRBJ1-1; D: NA; size: NA; DNA: TGTGCCAGCAGCCCGAAGAGGGGGGCTGAAGCTTTCTTT; CDR3: CASSPKRGAEAFF
V: TRBV7-3; J: TRBJ2-7; D: TRBD1; size: NA; DNA: TGTGCCAGCAGGTTAGGGCCAGGGGGTAGCTACGAGCAGTACTTC; CDR3: CASRLGPGGSYEQYF
V: TRBV7-9; J: TRBJ2-7; D: TRBD2; size: NA; DNA: TGTGCCAGTACGGGACTAGCGGGACGTTTGGCCTACGAGCAGTACTTC; CDR3: CASTGLAGRLAYEQYF
V: TRBV9; J: TRBJ1-2; D: TRBD1; size: NA; DNA: TGTGCCAGCAGCGTCGGGACAGGGGTAAACTATGGCTACACCTTC; CDR3: CASSVGTGVNYGYTF
V: TRBV10-3; J: TRBJ2-7; D: NA; size: NA; DNA: TGTGCCAGCAGTGAGGGTCAGAACCCCTACGAGCAGTACTTC; CDR3: CASSEGQNPYEQYF
V: TRBV7-9; J: TRBJ2-1; D: NA; size: NA; DNA: TGTGCCAGCAGCTACAGGGCTAAGGGGTCCTCCTACAATGAGCAGTTCTTC; CDR3: CASSYRAKGSSYNEQFF
V: TRBV27; J: TRBJ2-7; D: TRBD2; size: NA; DNA: TGTGCCAGCAGTTCCGTAGCGGGGGGGCCCGAGCAGTACTTC; CDR3: CASSSVAGGPEQYF
V: TRBV5-6; J: TRBJ1-2; D: TRBD1; size: NA; DNA: TGTGCCAGCATCATGGGAGGGACAGGGGGATTTGGCTACACCTTC; CDR3: CASIMGGTGGFGYTF
V: TRBV2; J: TRBJ2-2; D: TRBD2; size: NA; DNA: TGTGCCAGCAGTAGAATAGCGGGGGGAAACACCGGGGAGCTGTTTTTT; CDR3: CASSRIAGGNTGELFF